Listed here is a single T cell receptor beta chain. The data belong to a study of cytomegalovirus exposure and HLA in healthy donors. Primers for the PCR totalled 60 Vbeta and 13 Jbeta. Only in-frame clones appear in the TCRdb table, and some are missing; sequencing was by immunoSEQ multiplex PCR. The profile shows some 200,000 clones, around 83% of them singletons. The sample consisted of PBMCs. The clonotype comes from a woman aged 45-65 years in good health and CMV-seropositive.

CDR3: CASSIGGLAVYNEQFF. DNA for the CDR3: TGTGCCAGTAGTATAGGGGGACTAGCGGTTTACAATGAGCAGTTCTTC. This chain connects TRBV19 to TRBJ2-1; 11 positions agree with TRBD2. CDR1 and CDR2 from the germline V gene are LNHDA and SQIVND (reference sequence). The CDR3 runs 16 residues. Trimming removed 1 base from V and 4 bases from J; junction bases left unmatched: 3.